This TCR beta chain was found in a study of blood T cell repertoires in COVID-19. The repertoire was sequenced with immunoSEQ multiplex PCR; TCRdb's copy has only in-frame clones and lacks some. The data contain over 200,000 clones, over 75% of them singletons. CDR1 is MNHEY, CDR2 SMNVEV, per germline (reference sequence). The CDR3 is 13 amino acids. The junction had 10 bases not matched to a gene; V was cut back by 10 bases and J by 4 bases. This clone was seen only once. The clonotype was recovered from a man in his late teens or twenties who had recovered from COVID-19. The chain links TRBV27 to TRBJ2-7; 7 bases are shared with TRBD2. The sequenced sample was PBMCs or T cells enriched from blood (not recorded which). The CDR3 reads CATKGRVLYEQYF. The CDR3 nucleotides read TGTGCCACCAAGGGGAGGGTACTTTACGAGCAGTACTTC.